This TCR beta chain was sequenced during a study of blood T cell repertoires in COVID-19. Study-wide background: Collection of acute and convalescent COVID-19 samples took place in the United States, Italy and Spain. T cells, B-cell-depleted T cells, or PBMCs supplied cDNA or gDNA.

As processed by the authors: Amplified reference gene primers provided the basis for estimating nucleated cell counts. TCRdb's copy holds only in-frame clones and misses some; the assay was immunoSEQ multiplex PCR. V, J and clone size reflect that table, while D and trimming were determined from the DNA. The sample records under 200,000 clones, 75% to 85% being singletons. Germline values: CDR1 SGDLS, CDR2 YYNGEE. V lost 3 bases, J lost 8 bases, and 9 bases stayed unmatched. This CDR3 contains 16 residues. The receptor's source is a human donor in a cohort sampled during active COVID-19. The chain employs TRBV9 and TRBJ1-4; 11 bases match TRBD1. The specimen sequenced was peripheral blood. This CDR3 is CASSAGQGAVWEKLFF. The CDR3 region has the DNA TGTGCCAGCAGCGCAGGACAGGGGGCGGTTTGGGAAAAACTGTTTTTT. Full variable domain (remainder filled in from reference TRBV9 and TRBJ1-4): DSGVTQTPKHLITATGQRVTLRCSPRSGDLSVYWYQQSLDQGLQFLIQYYNGEERAKGNILERFSAQQFPDLHSELNLSSLELGDSALYFCASSAGQGAVWEKLFFGSGTQLSVL.